A single sample is the source of the 25 T cell receptor beta chains below, sequenced in a study of T cell changes during pregnancy in multiple sclerosis. The protocol was immunoSEQ multiplex PCR, while the TCRdb copy is restricted to in-frame clones and leaves out a portion. The sample contains some 28,000 clones, more than 85% of which appear only once. This specimen was CD4+ T cells from peripheral blood mononuclear cells, taken in the first trimester of pregnancy. Receptors were obtained from a female donor in good health, enrolled as a control in a pregnancy study.

This chain joins TRBV10-1 and TRBJ2-7, with D possibly matching TRBD1 (5 bases). Germline V gene lookup returns CDR1 WNHNN and CDR2 SYGVQD (reference sequence). The CDR3 covers 13 residues. V shed 0 bases and J shed 2 bases, with 5 bases lying between them. CDR3 nucleotides: TGCGCCAGCAGTGAGTCAGGGGCCTACGAGCAGTACTTC. It yields the protein CASSESGAYEQYF.

J is TRBJ2-5 and V is TRBV10-3; 9 nucleotides agree with TRBD1. The germline V gene has CDR1 ENHRY and CDR2 SYGVKD. V was clipped by 3 bases and J by 7 bases; unmatched bases: 12. CDR3 length: 16 residues. Here the CDR3 DNA reads TGTGCCATCAGTGACCAAGGACAGGGGTCCATCGGGACCCAGTACTTC. Protein: CAISDQGQGSIGTQYF.

The rearrangement joins TRBV5-5 to TRBJ2-5; 11 nucleotides align to TRBD2. The CDR3 is 17 residues long. In germline, CDR1 is SGHKS, CDR2 YYEKEE (reference sequence). Unmatched junction bases numbered 6, after V lost 0 bases and J lost 2 bases. This CDR3 reads CASSLAGTSGGQETQYF. Here the CDR3 DNA reads TGTGCCAGCAGCTTGGCCGGGACTAGCGGAGGACAAGAGACCCAGTACTTC.

The rearrangement joins TRBV10-2 to TRBJ2-7, with unresolved D. CDR1 WSHSY and CDR2 SAAADI come from the germline V gene. This CDR3 contains 16 residues. With 0 bases removed from V and 0 bases from J, the gap between germline ends came to 12 bases. The CDR3 sequence is CASSESEWYLSYEQYF. The CDR3 bases are TGCGCCAGCAGTGAGTCAGAGTGGTACCTCTCCTACGAGCAGTACTTC.

The chain recombines TRBV2 with TRBJ2-1; 8 nucleotides match TRBD2. Germline loops: CDR1 SNHLY, CDR2 FYNNEI. The ends lost 6 bases at V and 5 bases at J; junction bases unmatched: 12. CDR3 size: 16 residues. The CDR3 reads CASSDAKRERHNEQFF. The CDR3 nucleotides are TGTGCCAGCAGCGATGCGAAGCGGGAGCGCCACAATGAGCAGTTCTTC.

The CDR3 loop is CAGGTDFEAFF. The CDR3 bases are TGTGCCGGAGGGACAGATTTTGAAGCTTTCTTT. The rearrangement links TRBV28 to TRBJ1-1; 7 nucleotides line up with TRBD1. The V gene's germline CDR1 is MDHEN and CDR2 SYDVKM. V was pared by 11 bases and J by 7 bases, with 7 bases of the junction left unmatched. CDR3 length equals 11 residues.

This rearrangement joins TRBV6-5 to TRBJ1-1; possible D gene TRBD1, 6 bases. The CDR3 loop spans 15 amino acids. Looked up from germline, CDR1 is MNHEY and CDR2 is SVGAGI. The V end was cut by 0 bases, the J end by 3 bases, with 11 bases between. The CDR3: CASSYSRGGDTEAFF. In DNA, the CDR3 is TGTGCCAGCAGTTACTCGAGAGGGGGGGACACTGAAGCTTTCTTT.

V usage is TRBV7-8 and J usage is TRBJ1-2; TRBD1 aligns across 8 bases. In germline, CDR1 is SGHVS, CDR2 FQNEAQ. Trimming took 5 bases from V and 8 from J; bases not matched to a gene: 10. The CDR3 extends over 14 amino acids. CDR3 in amino acids: CASSRGTGRGGYTF. CDR3 nucleotide sequence: TGTGCCAGCAGCCGCGGGACAGGACGGGGAGGCTACACCTTC.

The genes are TRBV5-1 and TRBJ2-1, with 9 bases identical to TRBD2. This CDR3 has 18 amino acids. V shed 1 base, J shed 2 bases, and the junction held 10 bases outside the gene matches. The V gene's germline CDR1 is SGHRS and CDR2 YFSETQ. The CDR3 sequence is CASSLMGGGAGTYNEQFF. The CDR3 bases are TGCGCCAGCAGCTTGATGGGCGGGGGGGCCGGGACCTACAATGAGCAGTTCTTC.

The rearrangement uses TRBV2 and TRBJ2-3; no reliable D call. The CDR3 covers 17 residues. The V and J ends lost 8 bases and 0 bases respectively, with 21 bases between them. Germline lookup yields CDR1 SNHLY and CDR2 FYNNEI. In nucleotides, the CDR3 is TGTGCCAGCGGCAGACCGACTCATGCGTCTAGCACAGATACGCAGTATTTT. This gives the protein CASGRPTHASSTDTQYF.

The chain employs TRBV6-1 and TRBJ2-7; TRBD2 agrees at 11 bases. The CDR3 runs to 14 residues. With V trimmed by 7 bases and J by 4 bases, 6 bases remained unmatched. CDR1 and CDR2 from the germline V gene are MNHNS and SASEGT. CDR3 nucleotide sequence: TGTGCCAGCAACAAGGGACTAGCGGAATACGAGCAGTACTTC. It yields the protein CASNKGLAEYEQYF.

The chain has TRBV28 and TRBJ2-3; the match to TRBD2 covers 8 bases. CDR1 is MDHEN, CDR2 SYDVKM, per germline. The CDR3 is 16 residues long. V trimming: 5 bases; J trimming: 0 bases; junction bases outside the gene matches: 7. CDR3 residues: CASSTQLAASTDTQYF. CDR3 in DNA: TGTGCCAGCAGTACCCAACTAGCGGCTAGCACAGATACGCAGTATTTT.

V usage is TRBV7-9 and J usage is TRBJ2-7; TRBD1 matches at 7 bases. Unmatched junction bases numbered 9, after V lost 4 bases and J lost 0 bases. The germline V gene encodes CDR1 SEHNR and CDR2 FQNEAQ (reference sequence). This CDR3 contains 16 residues. CDR3 loop: CASSSSNRGISYEQYF. In DNA, the CDR3 is TGTGCCAGCAGCTCCAGCAACAGGGGAATCTCCTACGAGCAGTACTTC.

The J gene is TRBJ1-2, the V gene TRBV28, with D possibly being TRBD1 (6 bases). V shed 6 bases and J shed 8 bases, with 13 bases lying between them. The CDR3 is 12 residues long. Germline V gives CDR1 MDHEN, CDR2 SYDVKM. The CDR3 spells CASSRDIWGYTF. The CDR3 DNA reads TGTGCCAGCAGCAGGGACATCTGGGGCTACACCTTC.

V and J are TRBV7-8 and TRBJ2-3, with 8 bases identical to TRBD2. V shed 2 bases, J shed 2 bases, and the junction held 12 bases outside the gene matches. This CDR3 spans 18 amino acids. The germline CDR1 and CDR2 sequences are SGHVS and FQNEAQ. CDR3 in DNA: TGTGCCAGCAGCTTATTCGAAGCCCGGGGGGGTCTCACAGATACGCAGTATTTT. Translating gives CASSLFEARGGLTDTQYF.

V usage is TRBV28 and J usage is TRBJ2-5; tentatively, D is TRBD1 (6 bases). CDR3 size: 13 residues. Looked up from germline, CDR1 is MDHEN and CDR2 is SYDVKM. V lost 8 bases and J 4 bases, leaving 14 bases between the germline ends. The CDR3 region has the DNA TGTGCCAGCCATCCAGGGGCCGTAGAGACCCAGTACTTC. It encodes CASHPGAVETQYF.

This sequence joins TRBV7-2 and TRBJ2-7; maybe TRBD2 (5 bases). Trimming removed 3 bases from V and 4 bases from J, with 13 bases in between. The CDR3 consists of 14 residues. In germline, CDR1 is SGHTA, CDR2 FQGNSA. CDR3 residues: CASSFFGGPYEQYF. The CDR3 nucleotides read TGTGCCAGCAGCTTCTTTGGCGGGCCGTACGAGCAGTACTTC.

There are a few counts of this clone. CDR3: CASLEGTDYGYTF. CDR3 DNA: TGTGCCAGCTTGGAGGGAACGGACTATGGCTACACCTTC. The chain links TRBV6-1 to TRBJ1-2; no reliable D call. V was pared by 8 bases and J by 3 bases, with 13 bases between. The CDR3 covers 13 residues. CDR1 is MNHNS and CDR2 is SASEGT in the germline V gene.

The chain employs TRBV21-1 and TRBJ1-2; TRBD1, the table's D call, was not compared with the DNA. TRBV21-1 counts as a pseudogene. CDR3 length equals 17 residues. CDR3 in amino acids: CASTTRPGQTIGYGYTF. Here the CDR3 DNA reads TGTGCCAGCACTACCAGACCGGGACAGACTATTGGGTATGGCTACACCTTC.

The V gene is TRBV15, the J gene TRBJ2-3; 9 bases are shared with TRBD1. The J segment lost 2 bases and the V segment lost 1 base, leaving 4 bases of the junction unmatched. Germline loops: CDR1 LNHNV, CDR2 YYDKDF (reference sequence). The CDR3 totals 16 residues. This CDR3 is CATSRGTGVNTDTQYF. Written as DNA, the CDR3 is TGTGCCACCAGCAGAGGGACAGGGGTCAACACAGATACGCAGTATTTT.

This sequence joins TRBV7-2 and TRBJ2-1; perhaps TRBD2 as D (6 bases). The V end lost 2 bases, the J end lost 2 bases, and 13 bases lay between the germline ends. In germline, CDR1 is SGHTA, CDR2 FQGNSA. The CDR3 extends over 16 amino acids. The CDR3 protein is CASSLWRGTTYNEQFF. Here the CDR3 DNA reads TGTGCCAGCAGCTTATGGCGGGGAACCACCTACAATGAGCAGTTCTTC.

The chain couples TRBV29-1 to TRBJ1-1, with D perhaps TRBD1 (5 bases). Germline V gives CDR1 SQVTM, CDR2 ANQGSEA. This CDR3 region has 13 residues. Trimming shortened V by 4 bases and J by 5 bases, and 14 bases separated the two germline ends. CDR3 bases: TGCAGCGTTGGATGGGGGGGAGGGACTGAAGCTTTCTTT. This translates into CSVGWGGGTEAFF.

The chain links TRBV7-9 to TRBJ2-1; 7 bases line up with TRBD2. This CDR3 spans 16 amino acids. J gave up 3 bases and V 2 bases, and 7 bases lay outside the gene matches. Germline V gives CDR1 SEHNR, CDR2 FQNEAQ (reference sequence). CDR3 DNA sequence: TGTGCCAGCAGCTTATGGGACTACGTCAACTACAATGAGCAGTTCTTC. Protein sequence: CASSLWDYVNYNEQFF.

There are a few counts of this clone. The J gene is TRBJ1-5, the V gene TRBV28, with D maybe TRBD1 (6 bases). Trimming cost V 5 bases and J 6 bases, with 11 bases left between them. This CDR3 is 13 amino acids long. Germline CDR1 MDHEN, CDR2 SYDVKM. CDR3 bases: TGTGCCAGCAGTCTGACAGGACCTCAGCCCCAGCATTTT. Protein product: CASSLTGPQPQHF.

The CDR3: CASSLTGLAGGPDTGELFF. CDR3 sequence (DNA): TGTGCCAGCAGCTTAACGGGACTAGCGGGAGGGCCGGACACCGGGGAGCTGTTTTTT. The chain recombines TRBV28 with TRBJ2-2; 16 positions match TRBD2. V was clipped by 6 bases and J by 3 bases; unmatched bases: 10. Looked up from germline, CDR1 is MDHEN and CDR2 is SYDVKM. The CDR3 runs to 19 residues.